Below, 25 T cell receptor beta chains from the same sample are listed, as sequenced in a study of cytomegalovirus exposure and HLA in healthy donors. Researchers ran the PCR with 60 Vbeta and 13 Jbeta primers. Using immunoSEQ multiplex PCR, the repertoire was profiled, and TCRdb retains in-frame clones only, with some absent. The sample shows some 120,000 clones, more than 65% of them seen only once. The sample consisted of PBMCs. These receptor sequences come from a man between 18 and 29 years old in good health and CMV-seropositive.

The rearrangement joins TRBV5-5 to TRBJ2-2; TRBD1 matches at 7 bases. The germline CDR1 and CDR2 sequences are SGHKS and YYEKEE (reference sequence). The ends lost 0 bases at V and 0 bases at J; junction bases unmatched: 11. This CDR3 comprises 19 residues. Here the CDR3 reads CASSLAWRTGAPNTGELFF. CDR3 in DNA: TGTGCCAGCAGCTTGGCCTGGCGGACAGGAGCCCCGAACACCGGGGAGCTGTTTTTT.

This clone was seen a handful of times. The V call is TRBV6-4, the J call TRBJ2-1; D is unclear. Germline CDR1 is MRHNA and CDR2 is SNTAGT. CDR3 length equals 13 residues. V was cut by 5 bases and J by 3 bases, with 8 bases left in between. CDR3 sequence: CASSTDNYNEQFF. CDR3 in DNA: TGTGCCAGCAGTACTGACAACTACAATGAGCAGTTCTTC.

The chain employs TRBV5-1 and TRBJ1-2, with D possibly TRBD1 on 5 matching bases. Germline CDR1 reads SGHRS; CDR2 reads YFSETQ. The V gene lost 1 base and the J gene lost 2 bases, with 12 bases spanning the gap. The CDR3 runs to 15 residues. CDR3 bases: TGCGCCAGCAGCTTGCAGGGCCCACTAAACTATGGCTACACCTTC. This codes for CASSLQGPLNYGYTF.

A few counts support this clone. The chain carries TRBV30 and TRBJ1-2; the match to TRBD1 covers 7 bases. The germline gives CDR1 GTSNPN, CDR2 SVGIG (reference sequence). The CDR3 has 16 amino acids. V shed 7 bases and J 4 bases; nucleotides not matched to a gene: 18. CDR3 bases: TGTGCCTTCGTACCGATGTCAGGGGGATCCTCCTATGGCTACACCTTC. It codes for CAFVPMSGGSSYGYTF.

The chain employs TRBV30 and TRBJ2-2; the match to TRBD1 covers 12 bases. Germline-derived CDR1 and CDR2 are GTSNPN and SVGIG (reference sequence). The CDR3 totals 17 residues. V shed 4 bases and J 5 bases; nucleotides not matched to a gene: 11. As DNA, the CDR3 is TGTGCCTGGACCCACCTGGGACAGGGGGCCAGGACCGGGGAGCTGTTTTTT. This gives the protein CAWTHLGQGARTGELFF.

The rearrangement uses TRBV27 and TRBJ2-7, with TRBD2 matching over 8 bases. Germline CDR1 MNHEY, CDR2 SMNVEV (reference sequence). Losses at the gene ends were 4 bases for V and 4 bases for J; bases not matched to a gene: 9. CDR3 size: 15 residues. CDR3 protein: CASSSSGSPLYEQYF. The CDR3 nucleotides read TGTGCCAGCAGTTCTAGCGGGTCCCCCCTTTACGAGCAGTACTTC.

The chain combines TRBV11-2 with TRBJ1-1; D is uncertain. Germline loops: CDR1 SGHAT, CDR2 FQNNGV. The V and J ends lost 8 bases and 7 bases respectively, with 23 bases between them. The CDR3 spans 15 residues. CDR3 amino acids: CASAPWGGVGGEAFF. CDR3 coding DNA: TGTGCCAGCGCCCCCTGGGGTGGGGTAGGAGGTGAAGCTTTCTTT.

The chain combines TRBV25-1 with TRBJ1-2, with a weak D call TRBD1 (5 bases). The CDR3 is 15 residues long. The germline gives CDR1 MGHDK, CDR2 SYGVNS. The germline V and J ends were trimmed by 2 bases and 4 bases, with 14 bases remaining between them. CDR3 DNA: TGTGCCAGCAGTGAAACTAAAGGGGCTCGCTATGGCTACACCTTC. This encodes CASSETKGARYGYTF.

The chain employs TRBV28 and TRBJ2-2; 9 bases are shared with TRBD2. The J segment lost 7 bases and the V segment lost 3 bases, leaving 6 bases of the junction unmatched. Germline V gene sequence: CDR1 MDHEN, CDR2 SYDVKM. CDR3 length equals 15 residues. Written as DNA, the CDR3 is TGTGCCAGCAGTTTGGCGGGGGGGCCCAACGGGGAGCTGTTTTTT. Translation: CASSLAGGPNGELFF.

The chain couples TRBV5-1 to TRBJ2-1, with 12 bases lining up with TRBD1. Germline CDR1 and CDR2: SGHRS and YFSETQ. The CDR3 length is 14 residues. V shed 3 bases and J 8 bases; nucleotides not matched to a gene: 3. DNA of the CDR3: TGCGCCAGCAGCTGGGGACAGGGGGCCGATGAGCAGTTCTTC. It is translated as CASSWGQGADEQFF.

The chain joins TRBV7-9 to TRBJ2-3, with TRBD1 identical over 8 bases. The CDR3 is made up of 15 amino acids. The V segment lost 6 bases and the J segment 7 bases; nucleotides outside the gene matches: 12. Germline CDR1 reads SEHNR; CDR2 reads FQNEAQ (reference sequence). The CDR3 loop reads CASSQYPGGPYTQYF. The CDR3 DNA is TGTGCCAGCAGTCAGTATCCAGGGGGCCCATATACGCAGTATTTT. Full variable domain (rest looked up from reference TRBV7-9 and TRBJ2-3): DTGVSQNPRHKITKRGQNVTFRCDPISEHNRLYWYRQTLGQGPEFLTYFQNEAQLEKSRLLSDRFSAERPKGSFSTLEIQRTEQGDSAMYLCASSQYPGGPYTQYFGPGTRLTVL.

This chain connects TRBV6-1 to TRBJ2-7; 14 bases map to TRBD2. Germline V gene lookup returns CDR1 MNHNS and CDR2 SASEGT. The CDR3 has 14 residues. J was trimmed by 8 bases and V by 7 bases; bases with no gene match: 7. CDR3 sequence (DNA): TGTGCCAGCACATCCGGGACTAGCGGGGGAAAGCAGTACTTC. It codes for CASTSGTSGGKQYF.

The rearrangement joins TRBV15 to TRBJ2-7; perhaps TRBD2 as D (6 bases). Trimming shortened V by 0 bases and J by 3 bases, and 15 bases separated the two germline ends. The CDR3 contains 16 residues. Germline CDR1 LNHNV, CDR2 YYDKDF (reference sequence). Here the CDR3 DNA reads TGTGCCACCAGCAGAGATATGGGAGGTTTCAGCTACGAGCAGTACTTC. Protein sequence: CATSRDMGGFSYEQYF.

The table lists this clone with a few counts. The V call is TRBV5-8, the J call TRBJ1-2; D remains unclear. The CDR3 runs to 16 residues. Trimming took 2 bases from V and 7 from J, leaving 21 bases between them. The germline V gene encodes CDR1 SGHTS and CDR2 YDEGEE. Written as DNA, the CDR3 is TGTGCCAGCAGCTTTGGGGTCCGACTGCCCGGAGGTGGCTACACCTTC. Translation: CASSFGVRLPGGGYTF.

The chain uses TRBV15 and TRBJ1-5; D gene ambiguous. The CDR3 runs 16 residues. The germline V gene has CDR1 LNHNV and CDR2 YYDKDF (reference sequence). Trimming removed 4 bases at V and 0 bases at J, with 13 bases between. CDR3 bases: TGTGCCACCAGCAACCCAAGCGTTCTTAGCAATCAGCCCCAGCATTTT. Residues: CATSNPSVLSNQPQHF.

The chain is built from TRBV19 and TRBJ2-1, with a tentative D call TRBD2 (5 bases). Trimming pared 5 bases from V and 0 bases from J, leaving 11 bases between. CDR3 length equals 15 residues. Germline CDR1 is LNHDA and CDR2 is SQIVND (reference sequence). CDR3 nucleotide sequence: TGTGCCAGTAGTGCACTAGTGAGCTCCTACAATGAGCAGTTCTTC. This codes for CASSALVSSYNEQFF.

This clone showed up just a few times. V gene TRBV29-1 combines with J gene TRBJ1-2; tentatively, D is TRBD1 (6 bases). V dropped 5 bases and J dropped 8 bases, with 15 bases sitting between them. This CDR3 is 12 amino acids long. Germline V CDR1 and CDR2: SQVTM, ANQGSEA. Here the CDR3 reads CSVPTGHGGYTF. CDR3 DNA sequence: TGCAGCGTTCCGACAGGCCACGGGGGCTACACCTTC.

This clone was observed once. The chain combines TRBV27 with TRBJ1-1; the match to TRBD1 covers 10 bases. V lost 6 bases to trimming and J lost 4 bases; unmatched junction nucleotides: 8. The CDR3 has 15 amino acids. From germline, CDR1 is MNHEY and CDR2 SMNVEV (reference sequence). The CDR3: CASRGTGAVGTEAFF. The CDR3 region has the DNA TGTGCCAGCAGGGGGACAGGGGCTGTTGGCACTGAAGCTTTCTTT.

In its sample, this clone was seen once. Germline is not matched at one junction end, which may reflect a read error. Other DNA sequences in the same sample also yield this CDR3. The chain has TRBV30 and TRBJ2-2, with 7 bases that match TRBD1. CDR3 length: 14 amino acids. CDR1 is GTSNPN, CDR2 SVGIG, per germline (reference sequence). The chain's CDR3 is CAWTPGQFTGELFF. DNA of the CDR3: TGTGCCTGGACCCCGGGACAGTTCACCGGGGAGTTGTTTTTT.

This chain connects TRBV7-6 to TRBJ2-1, with D maybe TRBD2 (5 bases). There are 13 residues in the CDR3. Trimming removed 5 bases at V and 5 bases at J, with 10 bases between. The V gene's germline CDR1 is SGHVS and CDR2 FNYEAQ. The CDR3 coding sequence is TGTGCCAGCAGCCCGGAGGTCAACAATGAGCAGTTCTTC. Residues: CASSPEVNNEQFF.

The gene calls are TRBV6-5 and TRBJ1-2; 11 bases are shared with TRBD1. Per germline, CDR1 MNHEY and CDR2 SVGAGI. V gave up 5 bases and J gave up 4 bases; unmatched junction bases: 3. The CDR3 totals 14 residues. The CDR3 spells CASSPGTGGYGYTF. CDR3 nucleotide sequence: TGTGCCAGCAGTCCCGGGACAGGGGGCTATGGCTACACCTTC.

This rearrangement joins TRBV19 to TRBJ2-7; 9 positions agree with TRBD2. The V gene's germline CDR1 is LNHDA and CDR2 SQIVND (reference sequence). This CDR3 has 15 residues. V was pared by 5 bases and J by 2 bases, with 7 bases of the junction left unmatched. The CDR3 nucleotides are TGTGCCAGTAGTCCGTTTAGCGGGAGTCCCTACGAGCAGTACTTC. It translates to CASSPFSGSPYEQYF.

The chain recombines TRBV6-5 with TRBJ1-3; D not certain. V was shortened by 0 bases and J by 4 bases, with 4 bases between the two germline ends. Germline values: CDR1 MNHEY, CDR2 SVGAGI. The CDR3 is 13 residues long. CDR3 sequence reads: CASSYSRGNTIYF. Written as DNA, the CDR3 is TGTGCCAGCAGTTACTCGAGGGGAAACACCATATATTTT.

The chain employs TRBV6-1 and TRBJ1-1, with D tentatively TRBD1 (5 bases). Trimming took off 2 bases at V and 7 bases at J, with 14 bases between the two ends. The CDR3 runs 14 residues. Looked up from germline, CDR1 is MNHNS and CDR2 is SASEGT. DNA of the CDR3: TGTGCCAGCAGTGAATACGCAGGGCTGGTTGAAGCTTTCTTT. Residues: CASSEYAGLVEAFF.

The V gene is TRBV6-5, the J gene TRBJ1-6, with no clear D. The germline CDR1 and CDR2 sequences are MNHEY and SVGAGI. V was trimmed by 3 bases and J by 2 bases, leaving 8 bases between them. CDR3 length: 15 residues. The CDR3 loop is CASSYRQTYNSPLHF. The CDR3 bases are TGTGCCAGCAGTTATCGACAAACCTATAATTCACCCCTCCACTTT.